The 30 T cell receptor beta chains listed next were all sequenced from one sample in a study of blood T cell repertoires in COVID-19. Measured with immunoSEQ multiplex PCR; TCRdb has only the in-frame clones, and not every one. The sample carries about 300,000 clones, approximately 89% recorded once. Sequences were obtained from PBMCs or T cells enriched from blood (not recorded which). These receptors were obtained from a woman aged 45-65 years who had been exposed to COVID-19.

The chain joins TRBV5-1 to TRBJ1-2; perhaps TRBD1 as D (5 bases). The CDR3 is 15 residues long. V was pared by 7 bases and J by 0 bases, with 16 bases between. Germline V CDR1 and CDR2: SGHRS, YFSETQ. This CDR3 reads CASRPFRAPNYGYTF. In DNA, the CDR3 is TGCGCCAGCCGCCCCTTCAGGGCTCCTAACTATGGCTACACCTTC. The full variable domain, its missing parts supplied by reference TRBV5-1 and TRBJ1-2, is KAGVTQTPRYLIKTRGQQVTLSCSPISGHRSVSWYQQTPGQGLQFLFEYFSETQRNKGNFPGRFSGRQFSNSRSEMNVSTLELGDSALYLCASRPFRAPNYGYTFGSGTRLTVV.

The chain recombines TRBV13 with TRBJ2-7; no definite D call. V shed 3 bases and J shed 1 base, with 10 bases lying between them. Germline lookup yields CDR1 PRHDT and CDR2 FYEKMQ (reference sequence). CDR3 length equals 14 residues. The CDR3 bases are TGTGCCAGCAGCTTGGGCACACAATCCTACGAGCAGTACTTC. Amino acid sequence: CASSLGTQSYEQYF. The full variable domain, completed using reference TRBV13 and TRBJ2-7, is AAGVIQSPRHLIKEKRETATLKCYPIPRHDTVYWYQQGPGQDPQFLISFYEKMQSDKGSIPDRFSAQQFSDYHSELNMSSLELGDSALYFCASSLGTQSYEQYFGPGTRLTVT.

The chain employs TRBV7-6 and TRBJ1-2, with TRBD1 matching over 9 bases. CDR1 and CDR2 from the germline V gene are SGHVS and FNYEAQ. Trimming at V came to 5 bases and at J to 0 bases, leaving 7 bases not matched to a gene. This CDR3 is 16 amino acids long. CDR3 in DNA: TGTGCCAGCAGCCCAGGGACAGGGAACGCTAACTATGGCTACACCTTC. Protein sequence: CASSPGTGNANYGYTF.

This chain links TRBV19 with TRBJ1-5; D might be TRBD1 (6 bases). V was shortened by 5 bases and J by 5 bases, with 22 bases between the two germline ends. The germline V gene has CDR1 LNHDA and CDR2 SQIVND (reference sequence). The CDR3 has 17 residues. CDR3 residues: CASSLESTGSSDQPQHF. The CDR3 coding sequence is TGTGCCAGTAGTCTTGAGAGTACAGGGAGTAGTGATCAGCCCCAGCATTTT.

The chain is built from TRBV20-1 and TRBJ2-5, with TRBD1 identical over 7 bases. J gave up 2 bases and V 3 bases, and 6 bases lay outside the gene matches. From germline, CDR1 is DFQATT and CDR2 SNEGSKA (reference sequence). This CDR3 spans 14 amino acids. The CDR3 region is CSASHPGQQETQYF. The CDR3 bases are TGCAGTGCTAGTCACCCGGGACAGCAAGAGACCCAGTACTTC.

V and J are TRBV6-6 and TRBJ2-1, with 8 bases matching TRBD1. With V trimmed by 5 bases and J by 9 bases, 15 bases remained unmatched. The CDR3 has 16 amino acids. Germline CDR1 MNHNY, CDR2 SVGAGI (reference sequence). CDR3 nucleotide sequence: TGTGCCAGCAGTCAACGACAGGGGACCGATGGGCCTGAGCAGTTCTTC. This codes for CASSQRQGTDGPEQFF.

About this clone: This specimen includes other DNA sequences encoding the same CDR3. The chain employs TRBV28 and TRBJ2-7; TRBD1 agrees at 9 bases. V trimming: 6 bases; J trimming: 7 bases; junction bases outside the gene matches: 7. Germline V gives CDR1 MDHEN, CDR2 SYDVKM. The CDR3 spans 13 residues. DNA of the CDR3: TGTGCCAGCAGAACAGGGGGCAGTTATGAGCAGTACTTC. This gives the protein CASRTGGSYEQYF.

The chain employs TRBV7-9 and TRBJ1-3; D remains unclear. The CDR3 spans 17 residues. Germline V gene data show CDR1 as SEHNR and CDR2 as FQNEAQ (reference sequence). V lost 0 bases and J lost 0, with 12 bases in between. Written as DNA, the CDR3 is TGTGCCAGCAGCTTAGCGTCCCTTAGCAACTCTGGAAACACCATATATTTT. Translated, it gives CASSLASLSNSGNTIYF.

This chain connects TRBV10-3 to TRBJ1-2, with 7 bases fitting TRBD1. Losses at the gene ends were 3 bases for V and 3 bases for J; bases not matched to a gene: 1. Looked up from germline, CDR1 is ENHRY and CDR2 is SYGVKD. The CDR3 length is 13 residues. The CDR3 sequence is CAISDGTDYGYTF. CDR3 bases: TGTGCCATCAGTGACGGGACAGACTATGGCTACACCTTC.

V usage is TRBV28 and J usage is TRBJ1-2, with D perhaps matching TRBD1 (5 bases). CDR3 length equals 15 residues. CDR1 MDHEN and CDR2 SYDVKM come from the germline V gene. The V end lost 2 bases, the J end lost 6 bases, and 16 bases lay between the germline ends. CDR3 DNA: TGTGCCAGCAGTTTAGAGACTTCAGGGCCGGATGGCTACACCTTC. Protein: CASSLETSGPDGYTF.

The rearrangement uses TRBV27 and TRBJ1-2, with TRBD1 matching over 8 bases. Germline CDR1 and CDR2: MNHEY and SMNVEV (reference sequence). Trimming took 0 bases from V and 8 from J; bases not matched to a gene: 8. This CDR3 is built from 15 residues. As DNA, the CDR3 is TGTGCCAGCAGTTTATCAGGGCAGGGGGCACGAGGCTACACCTTC. Protein product: CASSLSGQGARGYTF.

Concerning this clone itself: Additional DNA sequences in this sample encode the identical CDR3. CDR3 sequence: CAWSVPDTGELFF. CDR3 in DNA: TGTGCCTGGAGTGTTCCGGACACCGGGGAGCTGTTTTTT. V is TRBV30 and J is TRBJ2-2; no clear D gene. Germline V gene lookup returns CDR1 GTSNPN and CDR2 SVGIG (reference sequence). V lost 0 bases to trimming and J lost 3 bases, with 5 bases between them. The CDR3 consists of 13 residues. Together with reference TRBV30 and TRBJ2-2, the CDR3 gives the full variable domain: SQTIHQWPATLVQPVGSPLSLECTVEGTSNPNLYWYRQAAGRGLQLLFYSVGIGQISSEVPQNLSASRPQDRQFILSSKKLLLSDSGFYLCAWSVPDTGELFFGEGSRLTVL.

This chain links TRBV3-1 (or the pseudogene TRBV3-2) with TRBJ1-2; perhaps TRBD1 as D (5 bases). The CDR3 runs 15 residues. Trimming stripped 1 base from V and 1 base from J, with 10 bases between. Germline CDR1 reads LGHDT; CDR2 reads YNNKEL (reference sequence). The CDR3 sequence: CASSQAFDSNYGYTF. The CDR3 nucleotides are TGTGCCAGCAGCCAAGCATTCGACAGTAACTATGGCTACACCTTC.

The sample holds a few counts of this clone. This chain joins TRBV30 and TRBJ1-3; D is perhaps TRBD1 (5 bases). The germline CDR1 and CDR2 sequences are GTSNPN and SVGIG (reference sequence). Trimming removed 1 base from V and 2 bases from J, with 12 bases in between. CDR3 length: 15 residues. This CDR3 is CAWSGQGGTGNTIYF. The DNA for the CDR3 is TGTGCCTGGAGTGGGCAGGGTGGTACTGGAAACACCATATATTTT. Together with reference TRBV30 and TRBJ1-3, the CDR3 gives the full variable domain: SQTIHQWPATLVQPVGSPLSLECTVEGTSNPNLYWYRQAAGRGLQLLFYSVGIGQISSEVPQNLSASRPQDRQFILSSKKLLLSDSGFYLCAWSGQGGTGNTIYFGEGSWLTVV.

The genes are TRBV7-9 and TRBJ2-7; 7 bases align to TRBD1. V was clipped by 3 bases and J by 6 bases; unmatched bases: 17. The V gene's germline CDR1 is SEHNR and CDR2 FQNEAQ (reference sequence). This CDR3 is 17 amino acids long. The CDR3 loop is CASSLQGAGGKGVEQYF. In DNA form, the CDR3 reads TGTGCCAGCAGCTTGCAAGGCGCAGGGGGTAAAGGAGTCGAGCAGTACTTC.

The gene calls are TRBV18 and TRBJ2-7; 9 nucleotides agree with TRBD1. The germline V gene has CDR1 KGHSH and CDR2 LQKENI. The CDR3 runs 15 residues. The ends lost 6 bases at V and 5 bases at J; junction bases unmatched: 11. CDR3 amino acids: CASSFRDRDYDEQYF. Written as DNA, the CDR3 is TGTGCCAGCTCGTTCCGGGACAGGGATTACGACGAGCAGTACTTC. The full variable domain, completed using reference TRBV18 and TRBJ2-7, is NAGVMQNPRHLVRRRGQEARLRCSPMKGHSHVYWYRQLPEEGLKFMVYLQKENIIDESGMPKERFSAEFPKEGPSILRIQQVVRGDSAAYFCASSFRDRDYDEQYFGPGTRLTVT.

The rearrangement uses TRBV3-1 (or the pseudogene TRBV3-2) and TRBJ1-6, with D maybe TRBD1 (5 bases). CDR1 and CDR2 from the germline V gene are LGHDT and YNNKEL (reference sequence). This CDR3 has 18 residues. V lost 1 base and J lost 7, with 20 bases in between. As DNA, the CDR3 is TGTGCCAGCAGCCAAGTCGGCGGAGGGACGGGCGGGAATTCACCCCTCCACTTT. Amino acids: CASSQVGGGTGGNSPLHF.

The genes are TRBV28 and TRBJ1-5, with D possibly TRBD1 on 5 matching bases. This CDR3 contains 14 residues. Trimming cost V 6 bases and J 3 bases, with 12 bases left between them. CDR1 MDHEN and CDR2 SYDVKM come from the germline V gene. The CDR3 is CASRSQGPNQPQHF. In nucleotides, the CDR3 is TGTGCCAGCAGGAGTCAGGGCCCCAATCAGCCCCAGCATTTT.

The chain combines TRBV5-4 with TRBJ1-1; tentatively, D is TRBD1 (6 bases). The CDR3 is made up of 15 amino acids. CDR1 SGHNT and CDR2 YYREEE come from the germline V gene (reference sequence). Trimming left V 5 bases short and J 0 bases short, with 14 bases between. Here the CDR3 reads CASRPTGGMNTEAFF. The CDR3 DNA follows: TGTGCCAGCAGGCCGACAGGTGGCATGAACACTGAAGCTTTCTTT.

The genes are TRBV19 and TRBJ2-3; tentative D call: TRBD1 (5 bases). The CDR3 is 13 residues long. V was clipped by 6 bases and J by 0 bases, with 7 bases between them. Germline CDR1 LNHDA, CDR2 SQIVND (reference sequence). The CDR3 protein is CASRTASTDTQYF. The CDR3 nucleotides are TGTGCCAGTAGGACAGCTAGCACAGATACGCAGTATTTT.

This chain connects TRBV15 to TRBJ2-7, with TRBD2 identical over 8 bases. The CDR3 consists of 16 residues. Looked up from germline, CDR1 is LNHNV and CDR2 is YYDKDF (reference sequence). With 2 bases clipped from V and 6 bases from J, the junction kept 12 bases outside the gene matches. Here the CDR3 reads CATSRPLSGGPGEQYF. The CDR3 bases are TGTGCCACCAGCAGACCCCTTTCGGGAGGGCCCGGCGAGCAGTACTTC.

V usage is TRBV19 and J usage is TRBJ1-1, with D hard to call. The ends were cut back, 6 bases at V and 1 base at J, with 9 bases in the middle. This CDR3 has 13 amino acids. Looked up from germline, CDR1 is LNHDA and CDR2 is SQIVND (reference sequence). The CDR3 region has the DNA TGTGCCAGTAGGTCGGTAACGAACACTGAAGCTTTCTTT. Residues: CASRSVTNTEAFF.

The chain uses TRBV19 and TRBJ1-1; 7 bases align to TRBD1. From germline, CDR1 is LNHDA and CDR2 SQIVND (reference sequence). CDR3 length: 13 residues. J was trimmed by 10 bases and V by 9 bases; bases with no gene match: 14. The CDR3 is CASHLQGLPGAFF. The CDR3 nucleotides are TGTGCCAGCCACCTACAGGGGCTACCTGGAGCTTTCTTT.

The rearrangement uses TRBV28 and TRBJ2-2; 9 nucleotides match TRBD1. Germline trimming cut 4 bases from V and 1 base from J; bases unmatched to any gene: 4. Germline loops: CDR1 MDHEN, CDR2 SYDVKM. This CDR3 is 16 amino acids long. The CDR3 region is CASSSRQGGNTGELFF. CDR3 nucleotides: TGTGCCAGCAGTTCGAGACAGGGGGGGAACACCGGGGAGCTGTTTTTT. Full variable domain (remainder filled in from reference TRBV28 and TRBJ2-2): DVKVTQSSRYLVKRTGEKVFLECVQDMDHENMFWYRQDPGLGLRLIYFSYDVKMKEKGDIPEGYSVSREKKERFSLILESASTNQTSMYLCASSSRQGGNTGELFFGEGSRLTVL.

The CDR3 nucleotides are TGTGCCAGCAGTTTGATAAAGGGGTGGGAGCAGTACTTC. Amino acids: CASSLIKGWEQYF. The rearrangement joins TRBV27 to TRBJ2-7, with D possibly matching TRBD1 (5 bases). This CDR3 region has 13 residues. The V end lost 3 bases, the J end lost 7 bases, and 13 bases lay between the germline ends. Germline CDR1 and CDR2: MNHEY and SMNVEV (reference sequence).

This chain uses TRBV5-1 with TRBJ2-6; 10 bases line up with TRBD1. CDR3 length: 16 residues. With V trimmed by 4 bases and J by 2 bases, 3 bases remained unmatched. Germline CDR1 is SGHRS and CDR2 is YFSETQ. CDR3 residues: CASSGTGEAGANVLTF. The CDR3 region has the DNA TGCGCCAGCAGCGGGACAGGGGAAGCTGGGGCCAACGTCCTGACTTTC.

J is TRBJ2-7 and V is TRBV18; the D gene is possibly TRBD2 (6 bases). Trimming pared 5 bases from V and 2 bases from J, leaving 22 bases between. Germline values: CDR1 KGHSH, CDR2 LQKENI. The CDR3 length is 17 residues. CDR3 sequence (DNA): TGTGCCAGCTCATTATCGGGAGCTGGTACCATTCCCTACGAGCAGTACTTC. Its translation: CASSLSGAGTIPYEQYF.

This clone was seen only once. The V and J genes are TRBV15 and TRBJ2-4; the match to TRBD2 covers 9 bases. J was trimmed by 0 bases and V by 3 bases; bases with no gene match: 9. Germline V CDR1 and CDR2: LNHNV, YYDKDF (reference sequence). The CDR3 is 18 amino acids. CDR3 DNA sequence: TGTGCCACCAGCAGCACTACGCGGGGGGGACTAGCCAAAAACATTCAGTACTTC. Residues: CATSSTTRGGLAKNIQYF.

The chain has TRBV2 and TRBJ2-7; 7 positions agree with TRBD2. V lost 1 base, J lost 4 bases, and 7 bases stayed unmatched. This CDR3 has 15 residues. Germline V gene data show CDR1 as SNHLY and CDR2 as FYNNEI. The CDR3 here is CASSEGGLVLYEQYF. In DNA form, the CDR3 reads TGTGCCAGCAGTGAAGGAGGACTAGTTTTGTACGAGCAGTACTTC.

V gene TRBV19 combines with J gene TRBJ1-5; 8 nucleotides agree with TRBD1. The CDR3 is made up of 14 amino acids. CDR1 LNHDA and CDR2 SQIVND come from the germline V gene (reference sequence). J was trimmed by 3 bases and V by 5 bases; bases with no gene match: 3. The CDR3 sequence: CASSEGQDNQPQHF. The CDR3 DNA reads as TGTGCCAGTAGTGAGGGACAGGACAATCAGCCCCAGCATTTT.